This TCR beta chain came from a study of blood T cell repertoires in COVID-19. V lost 1 base to trimming and J lost 2 bases, with 15 bases between them. Germline CDR1 is LNHNV and CDR2 is YYDKDF (reference sequence). The CDR3 consists of 17 residues. This table comes from immunoSEQ multiplex PCR, and its TCRdb copy is limited to in-frame clones, with some not included. The table records about 190,000 clones, around nine tenths of them present only once. Sequenced input: peripheral blood. This chain uses TRBV15 with TRBJ2-1, with a tentative D call TRBD2 (6 bases). The receptor was derived from a young man with acute or convalescent COVID-19. The CDR3 protein is CATSRGGVGGAYNEQFF. Written as DNA, the CDR3 is TGTGCCACCAGCAGAGGAGGGGTCGGGGGTGCCTACAATGAGCAGTTCTTC.